Shown below are 23 T cell receptor beta chains from a single sample sequenced in a study of shared T cell receptors in the human thymus. Using immunoSEQ multiplex PCR, the repertoire was profiled, and TCRdb retains in-frame clones only, with some absent. The sample consists of 650,000 to 950,000 clones, approximately 85% of them appearing once. These data were likewise used in another study, on human thymus T cells.

Sequencing input: thymocytes. All receptors come from a girl less than two years old with a congenital heart defect.

The rearrangement joins TRBV5-1 to TRBJ1-2, with a weak D call TRBD1 (5 bases). V gave up 1 base and J gave up 6 bases, with 16 bases separating them. In germline, CDR1 is SGHRS, CDR2 YFSETQ. The CDR3 loop spans 15 amino acids. Written as DNA, the CDR3 is TGCGCCAGCAGCTTGCCGCGACAGTCTGAGGATGGCTACACCTTC. Protein sequence: CASSLPRQSEDGYTF.

The rearrangement uses TRBV7-9 and TRBJ2-2, with 12 bases fitting TRBD2. CDR3 length: 16 amino acids. V shed 10 bases, J shed 6 bases, and the junction held 12 bases outside the gene matches. The germline CDR1 and CDR2 sequences are SEHNR and FQNEAQ (reference sequence). The CDR3 protein is CAIELAGGPAAGELFF. The DNA for the CDR3 is TGTGCCATTGAGCTAGCGGGGGGGCCTGCCGCCGGGGAGCTGTTTTTT.

The V and J genes are TRBV15 and TRBJ2-7; 7 positions agree with TRBD1. The CDR3 length is 14 residues. CDR1 is LNHNV, CDR2 YYDKDF, per germline (reference sequence). V lost 5 bases to trimming and J lost 5 bases; unmatched junction nucleotides: 9. CDR3 in amino acids: CATSPRDRPNEQYF. CDR3 DNA sequence: TGTGCCACCAGCCCTCGGGACAGACCTAACGAGCAGTACTTC.

The genes are TRBV2 and TRBJ2-3; maybe TRBD1 (6 bases). This CDR3 contains 16 residues. The germline V gene has CDR1 SNHLY and CDR2 FYNNEI. Deletions cut 7 bases from V and 0 bases from J, with 17 bases between. In DNA form, the CDR3 reads TGTGCCAGCACCTATCAGGGGAAATCTAGCACAGATACGCAGTATTTT. Protein product: CASTYQGKSSTDTQYF. Supplemented by reference TRBV2 and TRBJ2-3, the full variable domain reads EPEVTQTPSHQVTQMGQEVILRCVPISNHLYFYWYRQILGQKVEFLVSFYNNEISEKSEIFDDQFSVERPDGSNFTLKIRSTKLEDSAMYFCASTYQGKSSTDTQYFGPGTRLTVL.

The V gene is TRBV9, the J gene TRBJ1-6; D call uncertain. This CDR3 is built from 14 residues. The germline V and J ends were trimmed by 3 bases and 8 bases, with 12 bases remaining between them. Germline V gene sequence: CDR1 SGDLS, CDR2 YYNGEE. The DNA for the CDR3 is TGTGCCAGCAGCGGTCCCACAGTCCATTCACCCCTCCACTTT. This translates into CASSGPTVHSPLHF.

This clone occurred once. The rearrangement uses TRBV6-1 and TRBJ2-7, with a tentative D call TRBD2 (6 bases). V was pared by 4 bases and J by 4 bases, with 17 bases between. The germline V gene has CDR1 MNHNS and CDR2 SASEGT. The CDR3 covers 15 residues. This CDR3 reads CASSGSSGTSYEQYF. The CDR3 nucleotides are TGTGCCAGCAGTGGCTCATCCGGGACTTCTTACGAGCAGTACTTC.

The CDR3 region has the DNA TGTGCCAGCAGCTTAGCCAGGGGTGATGAAAAACTGTTTTTT. Its translation is CASSLARGDEKLFF. The gene calls are TRBV7-2 and TRBJ1-4, with D possibly being TRBD1 (6 bases). The CDR3 sequence is 14 residues long. Germline V gene lookup returns CDR1 SGHTA and CDR2 FQGNSA. The V and J ends lost 0 bases and 6 bases respectively, with 8 bases between them.

The chain couples TRBV6-6 to TRBJ2-7; 7 nucleotides agree with TRBD1. Germline V gene sequence: CDR1 MNHNY, CDR2 SVGAGI (reference sequence). The trim removed 0 bases at V and 1 base at J, leaving 6 bases unmatched. The CDR3 is 16 amino acids. CDR3 DNA sequence: TGTGCCAGCAGTTACTCGCGGACAGGTATATCCTACGAGCAGTACTTC. Encoded protein: CASSYSRTGISYEQYF.

The chain recombines TRBV4-3 with TRBJ1-6; 9 nucleotides match TRBD1. With V trimmed by 1 base and J by 9 bases, 10 bases remained unmatched. The CDR3 runs to 17 residues. The V gene's germline CDR1 is LGHNA and CDR2 YSLEER. CDR3 protein: CASSQGGQGGWFSPLHF. The DNA for the CDR3 is TGCGCCAGCAGCCAAGGGGGACAGGGAGGTTGGTTTTCACCCCTCCACTTT.

The rearrangement uses TRBV27 and TRBJ1-4; a possible D gene is TRBD1 (6 bases). V lost 2 bases and J 10 bases, leaving 20 bases between the germline ends. Germline-derived CDR1 and CDR2 are MNHEY and SMNVEV (reference sequence). The CDR3 is 16 residues long. The CDR3 coding sequence is TGTGCCAGCAGTTTAACCGAGGAGGGGGGGATAGGAAAACTGTTTTTT. It yields the protein CASSLTEEGGIGKLFF.

J is TRBJ2-3 and V is TRBV20-1; D uncertain. CDR1 and CDR2 from the germline V gene are DFQATT and SNEGSKA (reference sequence). The CDR3 sequence is 11 residues long. Trimming removed 4 bases at V and 6 bases at J, with 8 bases between. The CDR3 coding sequence is TGCAGTGCTATGGCGGTTGATACGCAGTATTTT. Translating it yields CSAMAVDTQYF.

J is TRBJ1-2 and V is TRBV19, with 7 bases matching TRBD1. Germline V lookup: CDR1 LNHDA, CDR2 SQIVND (reference sequence). V shed 5 bases, J shed 4 bases, and the junction held 7 bases outside the gene matches. This CDR3 has 14 residues. In DNA form, the CDR3 reads TGTGCCAGTAGTTTCAACAGGGGTTCCTATGGCTACACCTTC. Protein product: CASSFNRGSYGYTF.

This chain uses TRBV6-1 with TRBJ1-2; D possibly corresponds to TRBD1 (5 bases). From germline, CDR1 is MNHNS and CDR2 SASEGT. The CDR3 length is 15 residues. Trimming took 2 bases from V and 5 from J, leaving 15 bases between them. CDR3 protein: CASSEFTGPLYGYTF. The DNA of the CDR3 is TGTGCCAGCAGTGAATTTACAGGACCCTTGTATGGCTACACCTTC.

This clone was found once. The J gene is TRBJ2-2, the V gene TRBV19, with TRBD2 matching 8 bases. The J segment lost 5 bases and the V segment lost 3 bases, leaving 17 bases of the junction unmatched. The germline CDR1 and CDR2 sequences are LNHDA and SQIVND (reference sequence). The CDR3 totals 19 residues. CDR3 region: CASSIRLVPGGGLTGELFF. Here the CDR3 DNA reads TGTGCCAGTAGTATCCGGTTGGTCCCTGGCGGGGGGCTTACCGGGGAGCTGTTTTTT.

The CDR3 reads CASNYRGPYGYTF. The CDR3 coding sequence is TGTGCCAGCAACTACAGGGGACCCTATGGCTACACCTTC. The gene calls are TRBV6-1 and TRBJ1-2, with 7 nucleotides matching TRBD1. The J segment lost 4 bases and the V segment lost 7 bases, leaving 6 bases of the junction unmatched. The CDR3 sequence is 13 residues long. The germline CDR1 and CDR2 sequences are MNHNS and SASEGT.

The rearrangement uses TRBV14 and TRBJ1-2; the D is unclear. The V and J ends lost 3 bases and 4 bases respectively, with 12 bases between them. Per the germline V gene, CDR1 is SGHDN and CDR2 is FVKESK. CDR3 length: 14 residues. The CDR3 nucleotides are TGTGCCAGCAGCCATCCTACGAATGGCTATGGCTACACCTTC. It yields the protein CASSHPTNGYGYTF. The variable domain in full, with the rest retrieved from reference TRBV14 and TRBJ1-2, is EAGVTQFPSHSVIEKGQTVTLRCDPISGHDNLYWYRRVMGKEIKFLLHFVKESKQDESGMPNNRFLAERTGGTYSTLKVQPAELEDSGVYFCASSHPTNGYGYTFGSGTRLTVV.

This sequence joins TRBV12-5 and TRBJ2-5; D unresolved. The CDR3 loop spans 15 amino acids. The germline CDR1 and CDR2 sequences are LGHNT and FRNRAP. The ends were cut back, 0 bases at V and 5 bases at J, with 13 bases in the middle. CDR3 sequence: CASGLVKAGGETQYF. The DNA for the CDR3 is TGTGCTAGTGGTTTGGTAAAGGCAGGTGGCGAGACCCAGTACTTC.

The CDR3 reads CASQLHLWTEAFF. The CDR3, as DNA: TGTGCCAGCCAACTACATCTGTGGACTGAAGCTTTCTTT. The J gene is TRBJ1-1, the V gene TRBV6-1; D gene uncertain. Trimming left V 8 bases short and J 5 bases short, with 15 bases between. The CDR3 has 13 residues. CDR1 and CDR2 from the germline V gene are MNHNS and SASEGT.

The chain joins TRBV7-2 to TRBJ2-7; 9 bases agree with TRBD2. The CDR3 contains 16 residues. Trimming took 5 bases from V and 0 from J; bases not matched to a gene: 8. The V gene's germline CDR1 is SGHTA and CDR2 FQGNSA. The CDR3 nucleotides are TGTGCCAGCAGCGGGTTAGCGGGGGAGAGCTCCTACGAGCAGTACTTC. Its protein is CASSGLAGESSYEQYF.

The chain is built from TRBV6-6 and TRBJ2-1, with D tentatively TRBD2 (6 bases). The CDR3 sequence is 13 residues long. The ends were cut back, 5 bases at V and 4 bases at J, with 9 bases in the middle. Germline CDR1 is MNHNY and CDR2 is SVGAGI (reference sequence). As DNA, the CDR3 is TGTGCCAGCAGTCCACGGGAGTACAATGAGCAGTTCTTC. Translating gives CASSPREYNEQFF.

This chain links TRBV7-9 with TRBJ1-1; D is undetermined. Germline CDR1 and CDR2: SEHNR and FQNEAQ (reference sequence). This CDR3 has 14 amino acids. V lost 8 bases, J lost 0 bases, and 13 bases lay in between. The CDR3, as DNA: TGTGCCAGCGTGATGAGGGAATTGAACACTGAAGCTTTCTTT. The encoded protein is CASVMRELNTEAFF.

The chain joins TRBV5-5 to TRBJ2-7; 10 bases are a match to TRBD2. V trimming: 4 bases; J trimming: 6 bases; junction bases outside the gene matches: 13. This CDR3 spans 16 amino acids. In germline, CDR1 is SGHKS, CDR2 YYEKEE (reference sequence). This CDR3 is CASSPTQAGGPFEQYF. The CDR3 region has the DNA TGTGCCAGCAGCCCTACCCAAGCGGGGGGGCCTTTCGAGCAGTACTTC.

The rearrangement joins TRBV7-2 to TRBJ1-4, with TRBD1 identical over 9 bases. This CDR3 has 17 amino acids. V lost 1 base and J lost 7; bases outside the gene matches: 10. Per the germline V gene, CDR1 is SGHTA and CDR2 is FQGNSA. The CDR3 nucleotides are TGTGCCAGCAGCTTAGGGCCGGGACAGGGAGGGAGTGAAAAACTGTTTTTT. Translating it yields CASSLGPGQGGSEKLFF.